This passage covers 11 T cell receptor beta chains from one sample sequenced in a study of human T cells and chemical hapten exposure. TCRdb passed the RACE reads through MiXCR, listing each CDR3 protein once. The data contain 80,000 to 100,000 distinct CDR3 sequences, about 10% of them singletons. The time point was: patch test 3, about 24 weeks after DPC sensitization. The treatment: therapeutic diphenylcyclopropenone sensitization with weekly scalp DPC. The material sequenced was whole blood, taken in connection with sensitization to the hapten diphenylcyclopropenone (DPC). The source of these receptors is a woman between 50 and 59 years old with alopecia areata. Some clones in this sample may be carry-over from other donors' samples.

In DNA, the CDR3 is TGTGCCTGGAGTCTTGGACAGGGGACCACTGAAGCTTTCTTT. Its protein product is CAWSLGQGTTEAFF. The V and J genes are TRBV30 and TRBJ1-1; 9 bases agree with TRBD1. There are 14 residues in the CDR3. The ends lost 2 bases at V and 4 bases at J; junction bases unmatched: 5. Germline CDR1 and CDR2: GTSNPN and SVGIG (reference sequence).

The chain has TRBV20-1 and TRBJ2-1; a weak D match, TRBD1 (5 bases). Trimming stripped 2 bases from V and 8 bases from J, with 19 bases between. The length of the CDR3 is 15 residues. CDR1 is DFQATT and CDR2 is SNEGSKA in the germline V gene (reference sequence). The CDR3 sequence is CSARSAGKGSYEQFF. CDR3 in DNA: TGCAGTGCTAGATCAGCAGGGAAAGGTTCCTATGAGCAGTTCTTC.

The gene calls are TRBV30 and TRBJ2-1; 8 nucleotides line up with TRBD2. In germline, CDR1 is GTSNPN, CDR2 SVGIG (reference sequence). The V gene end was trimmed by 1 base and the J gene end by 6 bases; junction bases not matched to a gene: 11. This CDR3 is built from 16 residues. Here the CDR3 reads CAWSAHISGRGNEQFF. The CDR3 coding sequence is TGTGCCTGGAGTGCGCACATCAGCGGGAGAGGCAATGAGCAGTTCTTC.

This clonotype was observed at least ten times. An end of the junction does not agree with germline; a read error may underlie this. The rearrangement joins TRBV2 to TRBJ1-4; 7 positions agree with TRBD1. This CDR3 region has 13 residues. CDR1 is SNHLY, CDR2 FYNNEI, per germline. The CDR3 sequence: CAGRQGSEGKLFF. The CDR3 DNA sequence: TGTGCCGGCAGACAGGGATCTGAGGGCAAACTGTTTTTT.

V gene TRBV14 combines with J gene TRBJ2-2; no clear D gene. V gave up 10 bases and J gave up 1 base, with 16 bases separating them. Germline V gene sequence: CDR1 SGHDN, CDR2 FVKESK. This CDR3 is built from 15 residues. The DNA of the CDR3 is TGTGCCACCTACGCCGTGAACCTGAACACCGGGGAGCTGTTTTTT. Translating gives CATYAVNLNTGELFF. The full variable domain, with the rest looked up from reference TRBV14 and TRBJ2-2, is EAGVTQFPSHSVIEKGQTVTLRCDPISGHDNLYWYRRVMGKEIKFLLHFVKESKQDESGMPNNRFLAERTGGTYSTLKVQPAELEDSGVYFCATYAVNLNTGELFFGEGSRLTVL.

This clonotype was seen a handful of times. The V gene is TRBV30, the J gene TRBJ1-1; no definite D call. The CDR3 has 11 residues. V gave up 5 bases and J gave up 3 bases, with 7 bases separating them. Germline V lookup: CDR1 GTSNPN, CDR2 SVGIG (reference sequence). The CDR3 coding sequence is TGTGCCTGGGCGGAGTACACTGAAGCTTTCTTT. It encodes CAWAEYTEAFF. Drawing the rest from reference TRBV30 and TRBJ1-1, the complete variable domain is SQTIHQWPATLVQPVGSPLSLECTVEGTSNPNLYWYRQAAGRGLQLLFYSVGIGQISSEVPQNLSASRPQDRQFILSSKKLLLSDSGFYLCAWAEYTEAFFGQGTRLTVV.

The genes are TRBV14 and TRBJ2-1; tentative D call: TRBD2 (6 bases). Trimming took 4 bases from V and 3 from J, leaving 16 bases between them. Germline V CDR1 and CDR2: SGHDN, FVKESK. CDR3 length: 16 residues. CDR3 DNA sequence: TGTGCCAGCAGCCGCGAAGCGGGTTGGGGCTACAATGAGCAGTTCTTC. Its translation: CASSREAGWGYNEQFF.

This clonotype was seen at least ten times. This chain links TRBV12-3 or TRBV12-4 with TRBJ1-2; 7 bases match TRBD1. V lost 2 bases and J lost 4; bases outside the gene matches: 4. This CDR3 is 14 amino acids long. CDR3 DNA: TGTGCCAGCAGTTTACAGACAGGGATCTATGGCTACACCTTC. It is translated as CASSLQTGIYGYTF.

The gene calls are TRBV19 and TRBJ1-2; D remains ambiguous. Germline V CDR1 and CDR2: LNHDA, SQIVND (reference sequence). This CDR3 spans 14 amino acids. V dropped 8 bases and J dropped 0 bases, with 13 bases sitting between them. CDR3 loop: CASWGGGANYGYTF. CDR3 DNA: TGTGCCAGTTGGGGTGGCGGAGCTAACTATGGCTACACCTTC.

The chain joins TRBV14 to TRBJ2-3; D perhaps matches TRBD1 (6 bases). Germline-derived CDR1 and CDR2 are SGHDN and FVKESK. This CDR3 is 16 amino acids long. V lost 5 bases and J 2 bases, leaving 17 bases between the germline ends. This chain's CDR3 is CASSSRQVLFTDTQYF. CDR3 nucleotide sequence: TGTGCCAGCAGCAGCCGACAGGTACTCTTCACAGATACGCAGTATTTT.

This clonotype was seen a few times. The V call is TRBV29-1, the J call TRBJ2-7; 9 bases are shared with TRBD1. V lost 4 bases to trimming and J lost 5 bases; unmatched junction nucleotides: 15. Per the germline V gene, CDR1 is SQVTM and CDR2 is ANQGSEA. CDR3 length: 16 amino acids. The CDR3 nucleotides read TGCAGCGTTGTCCCCGCGGGGAGACAGGGGGTCCACGAGCAGTACTTC. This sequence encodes CSVVPAGRQGVHEQYF.